Listed below are T cell receptor beta chains from one sample, sequenced in a study of CD8+ T cells in alopecia areata. Repertoires were generated with immunoSEQ multiplex PCR, while TCRdb's copy carries only in-frame clones and drops some. The sample holds 150,000 to 200,000 clones, over 55% seen once. Material: CD4+ T cells sorted from blood, obtained at week 24, from a patient treated with tofacitinib. These receptors all come from a human donor with alopecia areata. Both conserved end residues are part of each CDR3. The D gene is left open where the match is weak. Clone size is given for some rows only: seen once, a few or many times, or a class if the clone is expanded.

CDR3nt	CDR3aa	j_gene	d_gene	abundance	v_gene
TGTGCCTGGAGTGGGGCAGGGGGTAGAGGCAATCAGCCCCAGCATTTT	CAWSGAGGRGNQPQHF	TRBJ1-5	TRBD1	.	TRBV30
TGTGCCAGCAGCTTAGGTGCGGGCACAGATACGCAGTATTTT	CASSLGAGTDTQYF	TRBJ2-3	.	.	TRBV7-2
TGTGCCTGGAGTGTACGGAGGAGTGGATTAAGTGATTCACCCCTCCACTTT	CAWSVRRSGLSDSPLHF	TRBJ1-6	.	.	TRBV30
TGCAGCGTTGCCGGGACTAGTAATGAGCAGTTCTTC	CSVAGTSNEQFF	TRBJ2-1	TRBD2	few	TRBV29-1
TGTGCCAGTTCGCAACAGGGAGAGGAAGATGGCTACACCTTC	CASSQQGEEDGYTF	TRBJ1-2	.	.	TRBV19
TGCAGCGGGTTAGGGGGATCCAAAAACATTCAGTACTTC	CSGLGGSKNIQYF	TRBJ2-4	.	.	TRBV29-1
TGTGCCAGCAGCCTCCCCCTTGGCGGGGGCAGCACAGATACGCAGTATTTT	CASSLPLGGGSTDTQYF	TRBJ2-3	.	.	TRBV7-2
TGTGCCAGTAGTGTTGACAGGGGAGGCTATGGCTACACCTTC	CASSVDRGGYGYTF	TRBJ1-2	TRBD1	.	TRBV19
TGCGCCAGCAGCCAACAGCGGGGTTCGTACTATGGCTACACCTTC	CASSQQRGSYYGYTF	TRBJ1-2	.	.	TRBV4-3
TGCAGCGTCCTTGAAGGGGGGAACACCTTC	CSVLEGGNTF	TRBJ1-2	.	.	TRBV29-1
TGTGCCAGCTCACCAACCACGGGGACCGGGACAGCAGTCACCGGGGAGCTGTTTTTT	CASSPTTGTGTAVTGELFF	TRBJ2-2	TRBD1	.	TRBV18
TGTGCCAGCAGTTGGAACACCGGGGAGCTGTTTTTT	CASSWNTGELFF	TRBJ2-2	.	few	TRBV14
TGTGCCTGGAGGGGACAGCTGAATCAGCCCCAGCATTTT	CAWRGQLNQPQHF	TRBJ1-5	TRBD1	once	TRBV30
TGTGCCTGGACGGGCGGGTACCGGAACACTGAAGCTTTCTTT	CAWTGGYRNTEAFF	TRBJ1-1	.	once	TRBV30
TGCGCCAGCAGCCACCTTGACGGGACAGGTTCCACAGATACGCAGTATTTT	CASSHLDGTGSTDTQYF	TRBJ2-3	TRBD1	.	TRBV4-3
TGCAGCGGGAACGGACAGCATGAAGCTTTCTTT	CSGNGQHEAFF	TRBJ1-1	.	.	TRBV29-1
TGTGCCACCAGCAGGTTTGAGGGACTCGAGCCCCAGCATTTT	CATSRFEGLEPQHF	TRBJ1-5	.	few	TRBV15
TGTGCCAGCAGCGATCCGGGGTCCAATCAGCCCCAGCATTTT	CASSDPGSNQPQHF	TRBJ1-5	.	.	TRBV5-4
TGCAGCGTTGGACACTCCACCTACGAGCAGTACTTC	CSVGHSTYEQYF	TRBJ2-7	.	.	TRBV29-1
TGCAGCGTTGACTGGGTACAGGGAGATACGCAGTATTTT	CSVDWVQGDTQYF	TRBJ2-3	.	.	TRBV29-1